This TCR beta chain came from a study of T cell repertoires in cytomegalovirus infection (dated by TCRdb to the late 2010s). Background on the whole study: The HLA type of each donor mattered for the analysis, because public TCR beta signatures pointed to carriage of CMV infection along with the matching HLA type. Points the paper makes about the study in general: The ex vivo response was dominated by HLA-C-restricted CMV-specific TCR beta clonotypes, which also provided the single most frequent clonotype in two of eight donors. In both this cohort and an independent cohort of some 380 donors, the cumulative frequency of public TCR beta family members distinguished carriers of CMV infection plus the relevant HLA type.

On this clonotype itself: It has no known antigen specificity. Within one base of it there is no much larger clone, and no base qualities were kept.

Data came from an Illumina HiSeq 1500. TCRdb ran its own pipeline on the public reads, namely fastp trimming at Q25 and MiXCR clone calling, and kept in-frame beta chains. One record per CDR3 amino acid sequence lists the most common genes and DNA. The sample table holds a few hundred thousand distinct CDR3 sequences, of which roughly 15% were seen once. Of the sample, 12% falls within the top ten clones. V was cut back by 5 bases and J by 4 bases, leaving a gap of 8 bases between them. For CDR1 and CDR2, the germline V gene (reference sequence) lists SEHNR and FQNEAQ. Including the terminal cysteine and phenylalanine, the CDR3 comprises 12 residues. The DNA shown is the 36-base CDR3, in frame from base 1.

Sequenced material: PBMCs. Here the chain combines TRBV7-9 and TRBJ1-2; the D gene lacks a confident call. The receptor was isolated from a human donor in good health (CMV status not recorded). Some clones in this sample may be carry-over from other donors' samples. CDR3 region: CASSRPGYGYTF. The nucleotide sequence reads as follows: TGTGCCAGCAGCCGCCCGGGCTATGGCTACACCTTC.